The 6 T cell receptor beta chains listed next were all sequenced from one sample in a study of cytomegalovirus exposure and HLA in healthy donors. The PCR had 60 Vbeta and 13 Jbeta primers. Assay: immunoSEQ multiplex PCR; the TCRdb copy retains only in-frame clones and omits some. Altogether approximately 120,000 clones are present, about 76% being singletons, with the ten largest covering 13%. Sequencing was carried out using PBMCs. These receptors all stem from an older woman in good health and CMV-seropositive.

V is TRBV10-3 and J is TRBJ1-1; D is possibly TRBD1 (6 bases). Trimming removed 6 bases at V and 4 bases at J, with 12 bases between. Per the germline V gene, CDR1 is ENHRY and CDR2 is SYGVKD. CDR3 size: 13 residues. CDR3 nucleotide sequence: TGTGCCATCAGCCCCAGGGACATCACTGAAGCTTTCTTT. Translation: CAISPRDITEAFF.

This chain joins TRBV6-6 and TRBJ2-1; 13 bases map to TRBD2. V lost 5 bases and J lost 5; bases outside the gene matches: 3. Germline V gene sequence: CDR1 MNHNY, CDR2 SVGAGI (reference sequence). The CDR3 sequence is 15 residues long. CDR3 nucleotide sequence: TGTGCCAGCAGTAAACTAGCGGGGGGGCACAATGAGCAGTTCTTC. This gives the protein CASSKLAGGHNEQFF.

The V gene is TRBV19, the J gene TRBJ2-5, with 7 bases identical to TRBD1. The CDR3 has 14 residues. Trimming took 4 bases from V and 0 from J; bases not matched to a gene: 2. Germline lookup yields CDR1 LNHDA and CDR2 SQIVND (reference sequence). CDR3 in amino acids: CASSKGGYQETQYF. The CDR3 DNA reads TGTGCCAGTAGTAAAGGGGGCTACCAAGAGACCCAGTACTTC.

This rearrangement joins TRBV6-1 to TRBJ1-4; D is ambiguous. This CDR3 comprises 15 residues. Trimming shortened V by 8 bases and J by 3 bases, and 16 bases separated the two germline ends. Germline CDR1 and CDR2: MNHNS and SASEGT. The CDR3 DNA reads TGTGCCAGCGATGAAGAAGGACTCCCTAATGAAAAACTGTTTTTT. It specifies CASDEEGLPNEKLFF.

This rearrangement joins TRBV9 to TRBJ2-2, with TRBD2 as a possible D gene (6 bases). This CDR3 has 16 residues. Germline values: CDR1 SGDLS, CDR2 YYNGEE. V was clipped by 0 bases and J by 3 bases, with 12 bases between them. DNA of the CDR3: TGTGCCAGCAGCGTAGCTCCTTCGGGGGACACCGGGGAGCTGTTTTTT. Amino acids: CASSVAPSGDTGELFF.

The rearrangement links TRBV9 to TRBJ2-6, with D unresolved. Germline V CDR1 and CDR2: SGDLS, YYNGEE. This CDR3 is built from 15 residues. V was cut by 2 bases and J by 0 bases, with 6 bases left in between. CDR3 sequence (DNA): TGTGCCAGCAGCGTTCCCCGCTCTGGGGCCAACGTCCTGACTTTC. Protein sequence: CASSVPRSGANVLTF.